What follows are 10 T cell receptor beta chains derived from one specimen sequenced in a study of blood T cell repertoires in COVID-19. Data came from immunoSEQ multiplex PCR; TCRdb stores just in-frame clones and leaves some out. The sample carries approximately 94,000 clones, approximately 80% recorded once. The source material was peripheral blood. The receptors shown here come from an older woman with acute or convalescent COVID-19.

The CDR3 sequence: CASSLAAGDYGYTF. The CDR3 nucleotides read TGTGCCAGCAGTCTGGCGGCAGGGGACTATGGCTACACCTTC. The chain recombines TRBV6-4 with TRBJ1-2; D is perhaps TRBD1 (6 bases). Germline V gene sequence: CDR1 MRHNA, CDR2 SNTAGT. This CDR3 is 14 amino acids long. V shed 5 bases and J shed 3 bases, with 13 bases lying between them.

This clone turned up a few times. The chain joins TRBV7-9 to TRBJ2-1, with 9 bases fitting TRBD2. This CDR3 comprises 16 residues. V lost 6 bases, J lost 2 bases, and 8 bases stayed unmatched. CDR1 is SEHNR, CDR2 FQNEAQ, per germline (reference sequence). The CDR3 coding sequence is TGTGCCAGCAGGACGAGAGCGGGGGGCCCCTACAATGAGCAGTTCTTC. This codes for CASRTRAGGPYNEQFF.

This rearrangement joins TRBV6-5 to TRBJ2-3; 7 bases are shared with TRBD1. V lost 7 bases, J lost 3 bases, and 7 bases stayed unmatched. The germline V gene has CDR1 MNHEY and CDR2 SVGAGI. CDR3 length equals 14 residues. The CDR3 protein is CASNPGQFTDTQYF. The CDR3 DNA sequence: TGTGCCAGCAATCCGGGACAGTTTACAGATACGCAGTATTTT.

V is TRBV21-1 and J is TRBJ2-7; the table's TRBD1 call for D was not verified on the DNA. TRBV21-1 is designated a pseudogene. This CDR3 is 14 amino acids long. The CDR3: CASTTGQGVTEQYV. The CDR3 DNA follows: TGTGCCAGCACCACGGGACAGGGAGTTACCGAGCAGTACGTC.

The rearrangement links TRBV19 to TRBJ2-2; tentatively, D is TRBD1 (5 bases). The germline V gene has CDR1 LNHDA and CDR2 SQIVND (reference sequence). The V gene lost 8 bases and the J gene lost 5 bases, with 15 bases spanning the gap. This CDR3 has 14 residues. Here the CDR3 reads CASGPGIQTGELFF. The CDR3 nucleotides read TGTGCCAGTGGACCAGGGATTCAAACCGGGGAGCTGTTTTTT.

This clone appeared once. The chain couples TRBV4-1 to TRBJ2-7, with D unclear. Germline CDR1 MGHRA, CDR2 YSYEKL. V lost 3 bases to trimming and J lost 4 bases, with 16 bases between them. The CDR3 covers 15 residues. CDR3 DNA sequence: TGCGCCAGCAGCCAGACCCCAATGCAGGTATACGAGCAGTACGTC. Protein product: CASSQTPMQVYEQYV.

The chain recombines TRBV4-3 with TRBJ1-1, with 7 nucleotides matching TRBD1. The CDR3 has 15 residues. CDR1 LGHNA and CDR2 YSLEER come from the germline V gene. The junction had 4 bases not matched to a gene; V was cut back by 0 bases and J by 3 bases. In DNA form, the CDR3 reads TGCGCCAGCAGCCAAGATCCCGGGACAGACACTGAAGCTTTCTTT. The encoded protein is CASSQDPGTDTEAFF.

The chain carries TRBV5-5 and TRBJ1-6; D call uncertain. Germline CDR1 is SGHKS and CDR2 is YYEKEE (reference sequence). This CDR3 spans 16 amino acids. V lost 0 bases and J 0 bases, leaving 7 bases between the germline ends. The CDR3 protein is CASSLDWSSYNSPLHF. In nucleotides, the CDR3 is TGTGCCAGCAGCTTGGACTGGAGCTCCTATAATTCACCCCTCCACTTT.

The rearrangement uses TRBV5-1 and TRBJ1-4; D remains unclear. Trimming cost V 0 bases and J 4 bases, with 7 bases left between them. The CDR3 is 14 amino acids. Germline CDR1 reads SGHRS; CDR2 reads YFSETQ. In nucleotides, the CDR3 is TGCGCCAGCAGCTTGGCTGGGAGTAATGAAAAACTGTTTTTT. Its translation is CASSLAGSNEKLFF.

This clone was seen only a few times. CDR3 sequence reads: CASSFNRGIGELFF. The CDR3 DNA follows: TGTGCCAGCAGCTTCAACAGGGGGATCGGGGAGCTGTTTTTT. The chain combines TRBV7-9 with TRBJ2-2; the match to TRBD1 covers 8 bases. The CDR3 is made up of 14 amino acids. Trimming cost V 3 bases and J 7 bases; bases outside gene matches: 4. Germline lookup yields CDR1 SEHNR and CDR2 FQNEAQ (reference sequence). Full variable domain (missing parts from reference TRBV7-9 and TRBJ2-2): DTGVSQNPRHKITKRGQNVTFRCDPISEHNRLYWYRQTLGQGPEFLTYFQNEAQLEKSRLLSDRFSAERPKGSFSTLEIQRTEQGDSAMYLCASSFNRGIGELFFGEGSRLTVL.